Below are 3 T cell receptor beta chains sequenced from a single sample in a study of T cells in localized non-small cell lung cancer. TCRdb's copy holds only in-frame clones and misses some; the assay was immunoSEQ multiplex PCR. The table records fewer than 10,000 clones, about 44% of them present only once. Here the sequenced sample was lymph node tissue, taken before any cancer treatment. The receptor source for this set is a woman between 40 and 69 years old with stage I lung adenocarcinoma.

This chain connects TRBV30 to TRBJ1-2, with a tentative D call TRBD1 (6 bases). Trimming stripped 2 bases from V and 7 bases from J, with 11 bases between. Germline CDR1 and CDR2: GTSNPN and SVGIG (reference sequence). The CDR3 runs to 12 residues. The CDR3, as DNA: TGTGCCTGGAGTCAACAGGGAGGTGGCTACACCTTC. Translated, it gives CAWSQQGGGYTF.

A note on this clone: One end of the junction varies from germline; a read error may be responsible. The chain is built from TRBV23-1 and TRBJ2-5; 8 bases fit TRBD1. TRBV23-1 is reported as an ORF; its role is uncertain. The CDR3 extends over 16 amino acids. CDR3 sequence: CVSSQHRQGAKETQYF. The CDR3 nucleotides are TGCGTCAGCAGCCAACACCGGCAGGGGGCTAAAGAGACCCAGTACTTC.

This clone came up a few times. This rearrangement joins TRBV6-8 to TRBJ2-3; tentatively, D is TRBD2 (5 bases). Trimming left V 10 bases short and J 1 base short, with 12 bases between. This CDR3 has 13 residues. Looked up from germline, CDR1 is MNHGY and CDR2 is SAAAGT. CDR3 residues: CAISDSRTDTQYF. DNA for the CDR3: TGTGCCATTAGCGATAGCCGCACAGATACGCAGTATTTT.